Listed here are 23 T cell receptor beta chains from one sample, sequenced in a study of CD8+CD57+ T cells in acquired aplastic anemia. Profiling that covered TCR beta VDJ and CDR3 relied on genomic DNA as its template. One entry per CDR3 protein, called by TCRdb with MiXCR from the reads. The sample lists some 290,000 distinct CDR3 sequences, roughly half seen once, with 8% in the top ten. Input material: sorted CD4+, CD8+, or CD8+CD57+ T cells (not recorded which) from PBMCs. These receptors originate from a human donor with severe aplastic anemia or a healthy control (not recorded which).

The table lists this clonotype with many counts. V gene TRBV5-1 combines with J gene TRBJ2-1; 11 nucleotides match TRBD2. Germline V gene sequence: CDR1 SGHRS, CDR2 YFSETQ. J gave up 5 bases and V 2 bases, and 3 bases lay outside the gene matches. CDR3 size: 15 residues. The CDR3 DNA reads TGCGCCAGCAGCTTCGGGACTAGCGGAGACAATGAGCAGTTCTTC. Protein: CASSFGTSGDNEQFF.

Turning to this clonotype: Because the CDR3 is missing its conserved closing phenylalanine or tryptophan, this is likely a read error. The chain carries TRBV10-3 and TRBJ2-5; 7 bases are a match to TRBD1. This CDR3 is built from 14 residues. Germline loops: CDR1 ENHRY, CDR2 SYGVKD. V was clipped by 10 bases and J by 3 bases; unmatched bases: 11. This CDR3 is CASRIFGTEETQYS. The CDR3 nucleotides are TGTGCCAGCAGGATCTTCGGGACAGAAGAGACCCAGTACTCC.

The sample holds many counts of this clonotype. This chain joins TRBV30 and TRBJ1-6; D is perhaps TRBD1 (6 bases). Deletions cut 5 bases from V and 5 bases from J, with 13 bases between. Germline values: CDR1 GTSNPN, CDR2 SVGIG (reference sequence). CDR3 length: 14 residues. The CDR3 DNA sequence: TGTGCCTGGTCCGGGACACTAGATAATTCACCCCTCCACTTT. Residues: CAWSGTLDNSPLHF.

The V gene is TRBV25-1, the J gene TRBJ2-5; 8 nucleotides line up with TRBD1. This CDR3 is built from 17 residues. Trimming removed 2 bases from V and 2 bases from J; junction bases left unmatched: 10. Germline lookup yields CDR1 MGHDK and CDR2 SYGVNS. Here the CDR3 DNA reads TGTGCCAGCAGTGAACCGGGGACAGGAACTCTACAAGAGACCCAGTACTTC. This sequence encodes CASSEPGTGTLQETQYF.

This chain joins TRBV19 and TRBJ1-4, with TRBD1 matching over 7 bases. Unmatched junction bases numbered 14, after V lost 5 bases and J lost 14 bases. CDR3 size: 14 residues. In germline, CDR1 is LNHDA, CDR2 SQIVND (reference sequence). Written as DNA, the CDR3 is TGTGCCAGTAGTCGTCGATGGGGGGACAGCGTTCTGTTTTTT. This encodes CASSRRWGDSVLFF.

The DNA of the CDR3 is TGTGCCAGCAGCTCGACAGCGACTAGTTCCCAGTACTTC. Translation: CASSSTATSSQYF. The V and J genes are TRBV11-2 and TRBJ2-5; tentatively, D is TRBD2 (6 bases). The CDR3 has 13 residues. V lost 4 bases and J 9 bases, leaving 15 bases between the germline ends. Germline V gene data show CDR1 as SGHAT and CDR2 as FQNNGV.

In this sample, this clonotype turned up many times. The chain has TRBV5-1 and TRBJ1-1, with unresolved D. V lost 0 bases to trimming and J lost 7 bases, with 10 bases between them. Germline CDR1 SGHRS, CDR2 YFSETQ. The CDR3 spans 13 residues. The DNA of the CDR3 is TGCGCCAGCAGCTTGGCAGGCTACAATGAAGCTTTCTTT. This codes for CASSLAGYNEAFF.

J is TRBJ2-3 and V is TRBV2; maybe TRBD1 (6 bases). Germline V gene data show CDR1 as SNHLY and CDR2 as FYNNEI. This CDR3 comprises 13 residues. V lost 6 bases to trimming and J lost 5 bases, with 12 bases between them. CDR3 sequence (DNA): TGTGCCAGCAGAGGACAGTGGGGAGATACGCAGTATTTT. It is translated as CASRGQWGDTQYF.

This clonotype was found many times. For the CDR3, the DNA is TGTGCCAGCACCGGGACCTACACAGATACGCAGTATTTT. This codes for CASTGTYTDTQYF. The chain combines TRBV3-1 with TRBJ2-3; D tentatively reads TRBD1 or TRBD2 (5 bases each). Germline V gene lookup returns CDR1 LGHDT and CDR2 YNNKEL (reference sequence). V was shortened by 7 bases and J by 2 bases, with 10 bases between the two germline ends. The CDR3 consists of 13 residues.

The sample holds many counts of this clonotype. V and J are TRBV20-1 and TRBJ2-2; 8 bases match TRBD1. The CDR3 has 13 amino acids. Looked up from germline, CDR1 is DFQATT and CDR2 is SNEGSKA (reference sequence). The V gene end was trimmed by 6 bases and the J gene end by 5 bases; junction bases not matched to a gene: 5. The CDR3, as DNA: TGCAGTGCAGACCGGGACAGGACCGGGGAGCTGTTTTTT. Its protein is CSADRDRTGELFF.

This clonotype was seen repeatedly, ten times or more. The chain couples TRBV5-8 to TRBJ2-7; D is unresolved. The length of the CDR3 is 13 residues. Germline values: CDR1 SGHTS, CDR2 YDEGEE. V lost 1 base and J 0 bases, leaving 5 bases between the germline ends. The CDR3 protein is CASSLWSSYEQYF. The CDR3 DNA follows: TGTGCCAGCAGCTTGTGGAGCTCCTACGAGCAGTACTTC.

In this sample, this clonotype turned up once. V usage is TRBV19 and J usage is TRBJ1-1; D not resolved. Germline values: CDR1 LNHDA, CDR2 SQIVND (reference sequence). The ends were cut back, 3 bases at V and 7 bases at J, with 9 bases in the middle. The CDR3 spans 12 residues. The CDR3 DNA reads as TGTGCCAGTAGTATTGGAAAGATTGAAGCTTTCTTT. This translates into CASSIGKIEAFF.

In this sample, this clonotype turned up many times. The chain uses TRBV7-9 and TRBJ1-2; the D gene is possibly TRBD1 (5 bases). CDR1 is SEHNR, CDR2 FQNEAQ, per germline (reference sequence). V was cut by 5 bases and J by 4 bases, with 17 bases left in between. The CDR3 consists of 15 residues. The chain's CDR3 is CASSQQGSGTYGYTF. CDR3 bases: TGTGCCAGCAGCCAGCAGGGATCTGGGACCTATGGCTACACCTTC.

In DNA, the CDR3 is TGCAGTGCTAGGGGGACAGGGTTCACAGATACGCAGTATTTT. Amino acid sequence: CSARGTGFTDTQYF. The chain has TRBV20-1 and TRBJ2-3, with 9 bases aligning to TRBD1. Germline V lookup: CDR1 DFQATT, CDR2 SNEGSKA (reference sequence). The CDR3 runs 14 residues. Losses at the gene ends were 3 bases for V and 2 bases for J; bases not matched to a gene: 3.

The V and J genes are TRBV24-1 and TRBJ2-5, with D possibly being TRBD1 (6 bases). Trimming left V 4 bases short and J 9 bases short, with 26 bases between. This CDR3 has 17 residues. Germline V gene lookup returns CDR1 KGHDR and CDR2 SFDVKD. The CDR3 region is CATSDNKGTGLGGAQYF. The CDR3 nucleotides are TGTGCCACCAGTGACAATAAAGGAACAGGGCTAGGTGGGGCCCAGTACTTC.

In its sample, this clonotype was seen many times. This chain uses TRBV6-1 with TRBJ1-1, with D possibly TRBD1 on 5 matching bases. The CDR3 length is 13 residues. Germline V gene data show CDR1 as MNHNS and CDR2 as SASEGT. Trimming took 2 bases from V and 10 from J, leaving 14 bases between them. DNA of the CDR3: TGTGCCAGCAGTGAATTAGCAGGGTTGGCAGCTTTCTTT. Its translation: CASSELAGLAAFF.

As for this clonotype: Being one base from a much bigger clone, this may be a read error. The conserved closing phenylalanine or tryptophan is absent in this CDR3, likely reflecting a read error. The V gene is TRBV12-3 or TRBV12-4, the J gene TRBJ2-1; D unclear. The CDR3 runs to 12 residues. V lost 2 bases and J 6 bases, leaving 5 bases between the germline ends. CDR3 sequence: CASSLRINEQFL. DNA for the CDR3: TGTGCCAGCAGTTTAAGAATCAATGAGCAGTTCCTC.

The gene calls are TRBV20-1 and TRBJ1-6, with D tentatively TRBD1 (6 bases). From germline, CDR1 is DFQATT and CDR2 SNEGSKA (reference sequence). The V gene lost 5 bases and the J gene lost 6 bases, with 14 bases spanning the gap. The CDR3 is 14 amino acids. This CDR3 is CSAPRDRLNSPLHF. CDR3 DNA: TGCAGTGCTCCGAGAGACAGGCTTAATTCACCCCTCCACTTT.

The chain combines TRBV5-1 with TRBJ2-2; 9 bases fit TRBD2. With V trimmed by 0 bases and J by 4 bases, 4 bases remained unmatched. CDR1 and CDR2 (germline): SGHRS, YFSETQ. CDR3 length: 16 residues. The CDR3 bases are TGCGCCAGCAGCTTGGACCTAGCGGGGTTCACCGGGGAGCTGTTTTTT. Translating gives CASSLDLAGFTGELFF.

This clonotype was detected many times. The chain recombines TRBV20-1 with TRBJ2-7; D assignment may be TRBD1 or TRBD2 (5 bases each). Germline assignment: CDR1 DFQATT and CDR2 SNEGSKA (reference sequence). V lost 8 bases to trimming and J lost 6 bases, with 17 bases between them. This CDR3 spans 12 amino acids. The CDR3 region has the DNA TGCAGTCAGACCGGGGCCAATACCGAGCAGTACTTC. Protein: CSQTGANTEQYF.

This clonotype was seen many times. CDR3 nucleotide sequence: TGTGCCACCAGCAGAGCACAGAGCACAGATACGCAGTATTTT. This translates into CATSRAQSTDTQYF. The chain has TRBV15 and TRBJ2-3, with D hard to call. V was cut by 1 base and J by 0 bases, with 5 bases left in between. In germline, CDR1 is LNHNV, CDR2 YYDKDF (reference sequence). This CDR3 is 14 amino acids long.

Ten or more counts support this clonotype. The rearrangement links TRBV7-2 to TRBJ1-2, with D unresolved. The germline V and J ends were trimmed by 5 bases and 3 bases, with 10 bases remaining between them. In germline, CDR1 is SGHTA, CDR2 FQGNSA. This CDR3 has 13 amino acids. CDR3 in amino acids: CASSQDWDYGYTF. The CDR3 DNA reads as TGTGCCAGCAGCCAAGATTGGGACTATGGCTACACCTTC.

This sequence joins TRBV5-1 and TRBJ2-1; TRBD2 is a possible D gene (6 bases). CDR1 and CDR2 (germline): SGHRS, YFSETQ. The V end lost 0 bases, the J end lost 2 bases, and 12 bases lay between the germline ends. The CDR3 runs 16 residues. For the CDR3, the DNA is TGCGCCAGCAGCTTGGGTGCGGGGACCGCCTACAATGAGCAGTTCTTC. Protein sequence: CASSLGAGTAYNEQFF. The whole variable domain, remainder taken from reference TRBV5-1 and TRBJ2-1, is KAGVTQTPRYLIKTRGQQVTLSCSPISGHRSVSWYQQTPGQGLQFLFEYFSETQRNKGNFPGRFSGRQFSNSRSEMNVSTLELGDSALYLCASSLGAGTAYNEQFFGPGTRLTVL.